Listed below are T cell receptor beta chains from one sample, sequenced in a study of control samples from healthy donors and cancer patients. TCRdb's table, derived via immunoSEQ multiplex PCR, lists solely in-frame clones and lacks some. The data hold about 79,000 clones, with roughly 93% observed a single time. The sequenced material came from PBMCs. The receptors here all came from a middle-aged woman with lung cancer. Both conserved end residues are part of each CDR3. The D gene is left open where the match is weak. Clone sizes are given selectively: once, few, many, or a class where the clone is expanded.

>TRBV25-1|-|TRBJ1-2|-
TGTGCCAGCAGTGAGGCAGTGAACTATGGCTACACCTTC
CASSEAVNYGYTF
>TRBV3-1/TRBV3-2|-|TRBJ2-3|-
TGTGCCAGCAGCCAAAGGGTGGGGCCGGGGGATACGCAGTATTTT
CASSQRVGPGDTQYF
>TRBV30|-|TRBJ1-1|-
TGTGCCTGGAGTTATTCCGGGACAAGTAAAGGAGCTTTCTTT
CAWSYSGTSKGAFF
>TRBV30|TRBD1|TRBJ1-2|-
TGTGCCGGGCAGGGGGCTGATGGCTACACCTTC
CAGQGADGYTF
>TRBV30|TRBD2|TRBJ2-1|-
TGTGCCTGGCGTGGGGAGCGGGGGCCTTACAATGAGCAGTTCTTC
CAWRGERGPYNEQFF
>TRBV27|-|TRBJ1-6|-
TGTGCCAGCACAATAAACGATAATTCACCCCTCCACTTT
CASTINDNSPLHF
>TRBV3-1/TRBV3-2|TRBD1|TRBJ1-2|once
TGTGCCAGCAGCCACCGGACAGGGACTCACACCTTC
CASSHRTGTHTF
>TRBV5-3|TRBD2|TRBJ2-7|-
TGTGCCAGAAGCTTGCGGGAGGATCGGTACGAGCAGTACTTC
CARSLREDRYEQYF
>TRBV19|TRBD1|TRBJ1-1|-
TGTGCCAGTAATTCCAGGGGGCAAGGCACTGAAGCTTTCTTT
CASNSRGQGTEAFF
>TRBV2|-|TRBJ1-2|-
TGTGCCAGCAGTGAAGCATCGGTCTTCTATGGCTACACCTTC
CASSEASVFYGYTF
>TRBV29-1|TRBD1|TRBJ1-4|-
TGCAGCGTTGGGACAGGGGGGAGTCGAAGTGAAAAACTGTTTTTT
CSVGTGGSRSEKLFF
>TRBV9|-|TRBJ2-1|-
TGTGCCAGCAGCGTAGGTACGGGGGTCTACAATGAGCAGTTCTTC
CASSVGTGVYNEQFF
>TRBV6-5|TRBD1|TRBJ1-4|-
TGTGCCAGCAGCAGGGACAGGGGAAAACTGTTTTTT
CASSRDRGKLFF
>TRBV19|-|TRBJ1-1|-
TGTGCCTCTGACAGCTTAATGAACACTGAAGCTTTCTTT
CASDSLMNTEAFF
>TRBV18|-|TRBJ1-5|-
TGTGCCAGCTCATCCCTAACATCGAATAGCAATCAGCCCCAGCATTTT
CASSSLTSNSNQPQHF
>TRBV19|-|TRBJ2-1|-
TGTGCCAGTAGTCCATACCCGGACGACCGGGAGCAGTTCTTC
CASSPYPDDREQFF
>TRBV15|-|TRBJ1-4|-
TGTGCCACCAGCAGAGAAGACGGAGGAGAAAAACTGTTTTTT
CATSREDGGEKLFF
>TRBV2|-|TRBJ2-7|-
TGTGCCAGCAAGGAGGGCTCTTTGCGGGCCGAGCAGTACTTC
CASKEGSLRAEQYF
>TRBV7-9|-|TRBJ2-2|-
TGTGCCAGCAGCCCCTCCCCCGACAGACTCACCGGGGAGCTGTTTTTT
CASSPSPDRLTGELFF
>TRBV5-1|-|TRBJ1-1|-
TGCGCCAGCTCCGTTCAGGGGAACACTGAAGCTTTCTTT
CASSVQGNTEAFF
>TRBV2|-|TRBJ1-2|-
TGTGCCAGCAGTGACAGCTATGGCTACACCTTC
CASSDSYGYTF
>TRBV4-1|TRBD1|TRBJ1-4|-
TGCGCCAGCAAGACAGGGTTCAACACTAATGAAAAACTGTTTTTT
CASKTGFNTNEKLFF
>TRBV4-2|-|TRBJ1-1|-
TGTGCCAGCAGCCAAGATAGGAGCCACGAAGCTTTCTTT
CASSQDRSHEAFF
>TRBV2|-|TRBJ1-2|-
TGTGCCAGCAGTGTGTTACGGGTCTATGGCTACACCTTC
CASSVLRVYGYTF
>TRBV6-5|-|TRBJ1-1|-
TGTGCCAGCAGTTCCGGGATATCGAGTCGGGTAACTGAAGCTTTCTTT
CASSSGISSRVTEAFF